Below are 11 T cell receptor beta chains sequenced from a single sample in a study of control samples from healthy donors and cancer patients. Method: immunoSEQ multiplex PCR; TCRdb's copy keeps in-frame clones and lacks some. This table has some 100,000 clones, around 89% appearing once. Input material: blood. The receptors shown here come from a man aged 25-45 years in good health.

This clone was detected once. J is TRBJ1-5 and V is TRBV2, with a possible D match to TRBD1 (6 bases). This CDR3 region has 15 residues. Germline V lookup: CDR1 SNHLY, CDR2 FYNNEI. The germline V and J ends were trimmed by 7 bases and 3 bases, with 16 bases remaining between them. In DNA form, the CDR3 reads TGTGCCAGCAAGAAATCAGGACAGAACAATCAGCCCCAGCATTTT. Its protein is CASKKSGQNNQPQHF.

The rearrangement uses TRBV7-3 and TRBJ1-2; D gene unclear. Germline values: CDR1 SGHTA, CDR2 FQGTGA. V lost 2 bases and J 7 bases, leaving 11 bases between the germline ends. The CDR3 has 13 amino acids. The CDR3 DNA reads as TGTGCCAGCAGCTTATTGGCAGTTGGTGGCTACACCTTC. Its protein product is CASSLLAVGGYTF.

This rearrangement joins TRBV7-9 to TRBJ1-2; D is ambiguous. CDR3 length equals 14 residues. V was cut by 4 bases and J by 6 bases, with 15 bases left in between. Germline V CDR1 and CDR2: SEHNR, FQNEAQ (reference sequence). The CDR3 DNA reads TGTGCCAGCAGCTCTCCGGCCTCCTTTGATGGCTACACCTTC. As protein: CASSSPASFDGYTF. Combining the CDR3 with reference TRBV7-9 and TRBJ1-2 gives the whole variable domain DTGVSQNPRHKITKRGQNVTFRCDPISEHNRLYWYRQTLGQGPEFLTYFQNEAQLEKSRLLSDRFSAERPKGSFSTLEIQRTEQGDSAMYLCASSSPASFDGYTFGSGTRLTVV.

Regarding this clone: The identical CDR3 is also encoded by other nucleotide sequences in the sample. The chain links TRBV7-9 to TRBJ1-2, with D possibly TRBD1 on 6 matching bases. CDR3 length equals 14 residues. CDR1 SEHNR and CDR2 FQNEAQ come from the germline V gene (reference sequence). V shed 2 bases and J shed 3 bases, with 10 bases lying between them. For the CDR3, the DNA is TGTGCCAGCAGCTTAAGGGGGGGTGACTATGGCTACACCTTC. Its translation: CASSLRGGDYGYTF. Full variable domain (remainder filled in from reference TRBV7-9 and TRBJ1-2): DTGVSQNPRHKITKRGQNVTFRCDPISEHNRLYWYRQTLGQGPEFLTYFQNEAQLEKSRLLSDRFSAERPKGSFSTLEIQRTEQGDSAMYLCASSLRGGDYGYTFGSGTRLTVV.

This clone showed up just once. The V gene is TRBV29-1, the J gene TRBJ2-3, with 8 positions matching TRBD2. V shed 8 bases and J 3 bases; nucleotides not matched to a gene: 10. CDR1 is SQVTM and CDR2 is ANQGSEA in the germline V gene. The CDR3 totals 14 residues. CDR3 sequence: CSLGSGGGTDTQYF. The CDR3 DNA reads TGCAGCCTGGGGAGCGGGGGAGGTACAGATACGCAGTATTTT.

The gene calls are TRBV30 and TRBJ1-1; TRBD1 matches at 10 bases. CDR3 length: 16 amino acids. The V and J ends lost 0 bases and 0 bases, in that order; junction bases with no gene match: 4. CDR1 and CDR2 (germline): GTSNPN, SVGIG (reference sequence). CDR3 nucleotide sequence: TGTGCCTGGAGTGTCGGGACAGGGGTCTTGAACACTGAAGCTTTCTTT. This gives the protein CAWSVGTGVLNTEAFF.

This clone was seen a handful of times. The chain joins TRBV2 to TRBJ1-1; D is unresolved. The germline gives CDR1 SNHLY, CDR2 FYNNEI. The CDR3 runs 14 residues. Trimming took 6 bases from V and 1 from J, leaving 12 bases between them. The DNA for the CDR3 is TGTGCCAGCAGGGTAAGGCAGTCGAACACTGAAGCTTTCTTT. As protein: CASRVRQSNTEAFF.

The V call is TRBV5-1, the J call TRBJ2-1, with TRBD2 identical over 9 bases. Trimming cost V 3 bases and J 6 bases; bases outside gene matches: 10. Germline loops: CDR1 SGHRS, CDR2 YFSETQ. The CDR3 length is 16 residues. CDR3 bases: TGCGCCAGCAGCTCGACCACTAGCGGGTCCCTCAATGAGCAGTTCTTC. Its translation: CASSSTTSGSLNEQFF.

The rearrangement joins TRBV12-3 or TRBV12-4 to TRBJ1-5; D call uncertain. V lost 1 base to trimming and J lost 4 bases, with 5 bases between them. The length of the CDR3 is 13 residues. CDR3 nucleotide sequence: TGTGCCAGCAGTTTAGGCAGAAATCAGCCCCAGCATTTT. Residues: CASSLGRNQPQHF.

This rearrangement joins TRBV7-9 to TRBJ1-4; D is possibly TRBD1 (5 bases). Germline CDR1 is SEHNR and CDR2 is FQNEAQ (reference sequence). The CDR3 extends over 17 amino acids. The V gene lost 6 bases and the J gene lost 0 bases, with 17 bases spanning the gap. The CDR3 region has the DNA TGTGCCAGCAGACCAGAGGGGAATCACGCAACTAATGAAAAACTGTTTTTT. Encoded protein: CASRPEGNHATNEKLFF.

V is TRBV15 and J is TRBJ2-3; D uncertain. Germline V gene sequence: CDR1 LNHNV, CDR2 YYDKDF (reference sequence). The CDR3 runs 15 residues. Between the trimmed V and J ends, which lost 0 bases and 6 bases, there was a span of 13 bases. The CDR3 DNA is TGTGCCACCAGCAGAGATCGCCTCTATTCCGATACGCAGTATTTT. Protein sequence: CATSRDRLYSDTQYF.